The T cell receptor beta chain under discussion was sequenced for a study of blood T cell repertoires in COVID-19. The CDR3 is 13 residues long. V lost 4 bases, J lost 4 bases, and 11 bases lay in between. CDR1 and CDR2 (germline): SGDLS, YYNGEE. Sequencing used immunoSEQ multiplex PCR; TCRdb keeps in-frame clones, though not all of them. The data contain under 35,000 clones, roughly nine tenths of them seen just once; the ten biggest clones take up 5.4%. This TCR came from a human donor in a cohort sampled during active COVID-19. The sample consisted of peripheral blood. The gene calls are TRBV9 and TRBJ1-1, with no clear D. The CDR3 spells CASSPYSPTEAFF. The CDR3 bases are TGTGCCAGCAGCCCGTACAGTCCCACTGAAGCTTTCTTT.